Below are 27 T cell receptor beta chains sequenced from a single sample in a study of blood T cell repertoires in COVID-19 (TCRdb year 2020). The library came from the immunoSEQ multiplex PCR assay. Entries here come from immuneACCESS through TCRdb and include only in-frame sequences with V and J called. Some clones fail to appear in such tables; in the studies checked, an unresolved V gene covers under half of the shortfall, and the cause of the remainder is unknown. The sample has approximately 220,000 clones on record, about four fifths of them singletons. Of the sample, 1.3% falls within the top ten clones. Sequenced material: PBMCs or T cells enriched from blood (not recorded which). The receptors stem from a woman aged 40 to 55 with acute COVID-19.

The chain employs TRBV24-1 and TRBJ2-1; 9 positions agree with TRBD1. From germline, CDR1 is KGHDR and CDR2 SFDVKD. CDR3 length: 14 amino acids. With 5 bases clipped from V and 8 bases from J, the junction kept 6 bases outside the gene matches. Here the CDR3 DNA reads TGTGCCACCAGTGGGTCGGGACAGGGCGATGAGCAGTTCTTC. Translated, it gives CATSGSGQGDEQFF.

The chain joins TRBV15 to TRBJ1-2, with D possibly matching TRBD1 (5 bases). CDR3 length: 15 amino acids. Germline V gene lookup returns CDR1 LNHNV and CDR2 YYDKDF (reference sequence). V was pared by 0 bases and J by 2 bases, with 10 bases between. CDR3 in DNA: TGTGCCACCAGCAGAGACGGCAGGGCCAACTATGGCTACACCTTC. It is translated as CATSRDGRANYGYTF.

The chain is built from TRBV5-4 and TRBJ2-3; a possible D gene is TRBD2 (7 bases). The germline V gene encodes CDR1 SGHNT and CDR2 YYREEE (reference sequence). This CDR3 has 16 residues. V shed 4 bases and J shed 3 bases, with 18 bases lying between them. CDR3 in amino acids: CASSREGGIRTDTQYF. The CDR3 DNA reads TGTGCCAGCAGCCGTGAGGGGGGGATAAGGACAGATACGCAGTATTTT.

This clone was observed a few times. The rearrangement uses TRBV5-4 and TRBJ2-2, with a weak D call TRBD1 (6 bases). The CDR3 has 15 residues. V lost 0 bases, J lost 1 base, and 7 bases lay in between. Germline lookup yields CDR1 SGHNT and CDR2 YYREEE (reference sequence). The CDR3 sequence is CASSLVQGNTGELFF. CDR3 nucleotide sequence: TGTGCCAGCAGCTTGGTACAGGGGAACACCGGGGAGCTGTTTTTT.

The CDR3 region is CSVAEQGTNYGYTF. CDR3 DNA: TGCAGCGTCGCAGAGCAGGGTACTAACTATGGCTACACCTTC. J is TRBJ1-2 and V is TRBV29-1; possible D gene TRBD1, 5 bases. Germline V gives CDR1 SQVTM, CDR2 ANQGSEA. Trimming took 6 bases from V and 0 from J, leaving 14 bases between them. This CDR3 is 14 amino acids long.

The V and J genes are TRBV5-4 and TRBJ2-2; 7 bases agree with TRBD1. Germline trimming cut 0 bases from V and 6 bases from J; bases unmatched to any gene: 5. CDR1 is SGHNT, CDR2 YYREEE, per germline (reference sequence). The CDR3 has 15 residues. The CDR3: CASSLEAQGSGELFF. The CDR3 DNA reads TGTGCCAGCAGCTTGGAGGCACAGGGGTCCGGGGAGCTGTTTTTT.

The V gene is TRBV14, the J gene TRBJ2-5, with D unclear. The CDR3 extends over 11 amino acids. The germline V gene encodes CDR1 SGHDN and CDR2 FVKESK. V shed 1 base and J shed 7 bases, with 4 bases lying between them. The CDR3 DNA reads TGTGCCAGCAGCCAAGTTCGGACCCAGTACTTC. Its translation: CASSQVRTQYF. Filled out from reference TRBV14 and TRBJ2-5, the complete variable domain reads EAGVTQFPSHSVIEKGQTVTLRCDPISGHDNLYWYRRVMGKEIKFLLHFVKESKQDESGMPNNRFLAERTGGTYSTLKVQPAELEDSGVYFCASSQVRTQYFGPGTRLLVL.

The CDR3 DNA is TGTGCCAGTAGTTTAGGAAGGGAGGGTAGGCGGGATACCTACAATGAGCAGTTCTTC. As protein: CASSLGREGRRDTYNEQFF. This chain connects TRBV19 to TRBJ2-1; 7 bases are a match to TRBD2. V gave up 5 bases and J gave up 2 bases; unmatched junction bases: 18. The CDR3 consists of 19 residues. In germline, CDR1 is LNHDA, CDR2 SQIVND (reference sequence).

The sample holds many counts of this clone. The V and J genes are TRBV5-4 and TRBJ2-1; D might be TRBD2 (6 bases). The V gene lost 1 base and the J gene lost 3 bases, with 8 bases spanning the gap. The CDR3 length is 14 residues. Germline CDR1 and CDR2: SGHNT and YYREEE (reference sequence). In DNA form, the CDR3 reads TGTGCCAGCAGCTTGACTAGCAACTACAATGAGCAGTTCTTC. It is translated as CASSLTSNYNEQFF.

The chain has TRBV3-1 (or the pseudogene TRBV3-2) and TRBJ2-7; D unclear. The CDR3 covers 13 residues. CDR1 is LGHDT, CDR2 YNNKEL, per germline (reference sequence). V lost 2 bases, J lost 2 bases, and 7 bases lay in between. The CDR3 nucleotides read TGTGCCAGCAGCCAAATTTATACCTACGAGCAGTACTTC. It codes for CASSQIYTYEQYF.

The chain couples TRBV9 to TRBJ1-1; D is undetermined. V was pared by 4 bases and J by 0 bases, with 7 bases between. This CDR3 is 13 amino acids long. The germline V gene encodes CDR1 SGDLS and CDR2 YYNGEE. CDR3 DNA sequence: TGTGCCAGCAGCAAAGACTTGAACACTGAAGCTTTCTTT. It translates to CASSKDLNTEAFF.

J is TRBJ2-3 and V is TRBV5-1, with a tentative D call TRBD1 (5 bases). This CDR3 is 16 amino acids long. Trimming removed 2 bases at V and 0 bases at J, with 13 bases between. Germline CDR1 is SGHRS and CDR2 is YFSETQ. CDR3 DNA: TGCGCCAGCAGCTTAAGGCAGGGCGATAGCACAGATACGCAGTATTTT. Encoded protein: CASSLRQGDSTDTQYF.

The CDR3 nucleotides are TGCGCCAGCAGCTTCGGACAGGGCCAAGAGACCCAGTACTTC. It specifies CASSFGQGQETQYF. The chain couples TRBV5-1 to TRBJ2-5; 8 bases line up with TRBD1. V was pared by 2 bases and J by 1 base, with 1 base of the junction left unmatched. Germline CDR1 reads SGHRS; CDR2 reads YFSETQ. This CDR3 contains 14 residues.

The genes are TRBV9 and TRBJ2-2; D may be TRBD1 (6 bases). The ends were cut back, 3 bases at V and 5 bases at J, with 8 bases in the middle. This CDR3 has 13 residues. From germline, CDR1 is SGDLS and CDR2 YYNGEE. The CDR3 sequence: CASSDRDTGELFF. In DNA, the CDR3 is TGTGCCAGCAGCGACAGGGATACCGGGGAGCTGTTTTTT.

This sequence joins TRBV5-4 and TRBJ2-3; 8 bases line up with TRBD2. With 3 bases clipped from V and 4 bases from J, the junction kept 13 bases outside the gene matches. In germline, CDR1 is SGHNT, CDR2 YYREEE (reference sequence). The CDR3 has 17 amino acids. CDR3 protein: CASSSEWLGGASDTQYF. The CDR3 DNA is TGTGCCAGCAGCTCGGAGTGGCTCGGGGGGGCATCAGATACGCAGTATTTT. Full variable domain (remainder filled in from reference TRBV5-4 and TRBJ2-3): ETGVTQSPTHLIKTRGQQVTLRCSSQSGHNTVSWYQQALGQGPQFIFQYYREEENGRGNFPPRFSGLQFPNYSSELNVNALELDDSALYLCASSSEWLGGASDTQYFGPGTRLTVL.

The CDR3 DNA reads as TGTGCCAGCAGCTTAGACAGAGGAGGTAACACTGAAGCTTTCTTT. It is translated as CASSLDRGGNTEAFF. The chain carries TRBV7-6 and TRBJ1-1; the D is unclear. The CDR3 consists of 15 residues. Per the germline V gene, CDR1 is SGHVS and CDR2 is FNYEAQ. Trimming removed 1 base from V and 2 bases from J, with 11 bases in between.

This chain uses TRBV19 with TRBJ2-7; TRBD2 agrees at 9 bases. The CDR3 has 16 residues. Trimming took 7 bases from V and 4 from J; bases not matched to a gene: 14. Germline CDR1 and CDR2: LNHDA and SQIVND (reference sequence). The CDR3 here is CASMAPAGGPKYEQYF. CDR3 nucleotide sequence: TGTGCCAGTATGGCTCCCGCGGGAGGGCCGAAGTACGAGCAGTACTTC.

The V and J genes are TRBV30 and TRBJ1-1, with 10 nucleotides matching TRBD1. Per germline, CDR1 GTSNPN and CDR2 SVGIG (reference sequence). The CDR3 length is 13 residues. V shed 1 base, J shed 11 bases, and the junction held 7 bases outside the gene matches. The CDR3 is CAWSEGQGFLAFF. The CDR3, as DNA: TGTGCCTGGAGTGAGGGACAGGGGTTTTTGGCTTTCTTT.

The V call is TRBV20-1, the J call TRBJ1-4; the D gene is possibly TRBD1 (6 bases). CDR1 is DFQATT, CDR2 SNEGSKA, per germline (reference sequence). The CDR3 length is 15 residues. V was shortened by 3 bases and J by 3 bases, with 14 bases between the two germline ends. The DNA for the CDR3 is TGCAGTGCTAGTAAGGGGGGGTCGGCTAATGAAAAACTGTTTTTT. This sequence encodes CSASKGGSANEKLFF.

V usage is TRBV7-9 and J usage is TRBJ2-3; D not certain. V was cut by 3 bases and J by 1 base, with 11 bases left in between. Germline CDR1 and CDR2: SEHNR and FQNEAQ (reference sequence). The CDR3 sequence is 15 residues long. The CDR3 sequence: CASSFTSPGTDTQYF. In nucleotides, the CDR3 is TGTGCCAGCAGCTTTACCAGTCCTGGCACAGATACGCAGTATTTT. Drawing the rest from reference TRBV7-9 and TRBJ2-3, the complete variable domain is DTGVSQNPRHKITKRGQNVTFRCDPISEHNRLYWYRQTLGQGPEFLTYFQNEAQLEKSRLLSDRFSAERPKGSFSTLEIQRTEQGDSAMYLCASSFTSPGTDTQYFGPGTRLTVL.

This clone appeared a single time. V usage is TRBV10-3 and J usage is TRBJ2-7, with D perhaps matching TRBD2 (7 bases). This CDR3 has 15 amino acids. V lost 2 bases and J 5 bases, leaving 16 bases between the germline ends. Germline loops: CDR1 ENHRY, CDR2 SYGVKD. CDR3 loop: CAISEVRSGGDEQYF. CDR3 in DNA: TGTGCCATCAGTGAGGTCCGGTCGGGGGGCGACGAGCAGTACTTC.

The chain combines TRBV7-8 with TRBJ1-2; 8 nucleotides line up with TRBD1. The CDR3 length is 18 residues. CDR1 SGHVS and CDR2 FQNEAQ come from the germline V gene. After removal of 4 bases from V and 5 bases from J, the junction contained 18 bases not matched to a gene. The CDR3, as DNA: TGTGCCAGCAGCTCACCAACAGGGGGAGGACAGGGCATTTATGGCTACACCTTC. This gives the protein CASSSPTGGGQGIYGYTF.

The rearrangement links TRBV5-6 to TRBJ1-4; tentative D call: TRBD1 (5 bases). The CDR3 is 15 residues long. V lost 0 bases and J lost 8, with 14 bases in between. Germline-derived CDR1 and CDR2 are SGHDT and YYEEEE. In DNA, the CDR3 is TGTGCCAGCAGCTTGGTTTCGGGGGAATCCGAAAAACTGTTTTTT. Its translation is CASSLVSGESEKLFF.

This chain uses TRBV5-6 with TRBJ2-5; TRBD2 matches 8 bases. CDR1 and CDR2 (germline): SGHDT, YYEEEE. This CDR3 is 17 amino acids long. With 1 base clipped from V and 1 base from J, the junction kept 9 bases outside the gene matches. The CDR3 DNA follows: TGTGCCAGCAGCTTGATGGCGCGGGGGGCAGGCCAAGAGACCCAGTACTTC. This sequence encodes CASSLMARGAGQETQYF.

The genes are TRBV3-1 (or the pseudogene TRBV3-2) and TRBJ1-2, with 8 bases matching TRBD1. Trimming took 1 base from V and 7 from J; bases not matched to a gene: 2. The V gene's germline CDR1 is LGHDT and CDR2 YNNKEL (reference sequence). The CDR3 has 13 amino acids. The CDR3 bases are TGTGCCAGCAGCCAAGGGACAGGGACTGGCTACACCTTC. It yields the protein CASSQGTGTGYTF.

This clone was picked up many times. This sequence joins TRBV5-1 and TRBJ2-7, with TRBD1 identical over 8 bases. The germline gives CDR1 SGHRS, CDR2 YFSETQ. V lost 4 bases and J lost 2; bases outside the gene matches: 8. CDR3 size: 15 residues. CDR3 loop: CASSRNGQGAYEQYF. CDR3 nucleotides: TGCGCCAGCAGCCGGAATGGACAGGGCGCCTACGAGCAGTACTTC.

CDR3 nucleotides: TGTGCCAGCAGTTACCATATCTCTAGCGGGAGGGCCGATGAGCAGTTCTTC. Translated, it gives CASSYHISSGRADEQFF. V is TRBV6-2 or TRBV6-3 and J is TRBJ2-1; 12 nucleotides match TRBD2. V gave up 2 bases and J gave up 8 bases; unmatched junction bases: 10. The CDR3 spans 17 residues. Germline V gives CDR1 MNHEY, CDR2 SVGEGT.